Described below is a single T cell receptor (beta chain) sequence and its context. Peripheral blood, about 9.8 milliliters per donor, was collected. The sample originates from a study of blood T cells in healthy people across ages. Combining a sample-barcoded 5' primer with a J-beta primer mix, a second PCR ran for roughly 7 to 12 cycles. In TCRdb, the 5' RACE reads were re-called with MiXCR into one record per CDR3 protein. The data show 650,000 to 800,000 distinct CDR3 sequences, around 43% seen once. This receptor was obtained from a man aged 55 to 70 in good health. Material: blood.

The CDR3, as DNA: TGTGCCAGCAGCGCCGGTAGCGGGGGGACGCAGTCGGCGCAGTATTTT. Residues: CASSAGSGGTQSAQYF. The chain links TRBV9 to TRBJ2-3; 10 nucleotides line up with TRBD2. Germline lookup yields CDR1 SGDLS and CDR2 YYNGEE. The CDR3 extends over 16 amino acids. V trimming: 3 bases; J trimming: 10 bases; junction bases outside the gene matches: 14.